This entry describes one T cell receptor (beta chain). Its antigen is unidentified. TCRdb's table, derived via immunoSEQ multiplex PCR, lists solely in-frame clones and lacks some. This table has 150,000 or so clones, more than 75% appearing once. The record originates from a study of T cell responses to AZD1222 COVID-19 vaccine. Turning to the study itself: The study pooled second doses at about 4 or about 12 weeks.

V gave up 0 bases and J gave up 5 bases, with 13 bases separating them. CDR1 SGHTA and CDR2 FQGNSA come from the germline V gene. CDR3 length equals 15 residues. Study observations and caveats: Repertoires in all cases were sampled only once the peak T cell response had passed.

This clonotype was obtained from an adult in good health. V is TRBV7-2 and J is TRBJ1-2; tentatively, D is TRBD1 (5 bases). Specimen: peripheral blood, collected on day 0 of AZD1222 vaccination. The CDR3 loop is CASSLAPDSWYGYTF. As DNA, the CDR3 is TGTGCCAGCAGCTTAGCACCCGACAGTTGGTATGGCTACACCTTC. The full variable domain, in which reference TRBV7-2 and TRBJ1-2 provide the parts outside the CDR3, is GAGVSQSPSNKVTEKGKDVELRCDPISGHTALYWYRQSLGQGLEFLIYFQGNSAPDKSGLPSDRFSAERTGGSVSTLTIQRTQQEDSAVYLCASSLAPDSWYGYTFGSGTRLTVV.